This T cell receptor beta chain was captured by sequencing in a study of Graves' ophthalmopathy and Graves' hyperthyroidism (dated by TCRdb to 2016 to 2018). With respect to the entire study: Hyperthyroidism was defined as stable when no progression to ophthalmopathy occurred within 18 months of follow-up. To tell Graves' ophthalmopathy apart from Graves' hyperthyroidism, and to predict which patients would progress to ophthalmopathy, the study relied on TCR beta repertoire signatures. In total, over 130 blood samples were TCR-sequenced: 43 ophthalmopathy, about 75 hyperthyroidism and roughly 17 hyperthyroidism-to-ophthalmopathy patients. A discovery set of 100 patients (43 ophthalmopathy, under 65 stable hyperthyroidism) was enrolled to explore V-J signatures distinguishing ophthalmopathy from hyperthyroidism. For independent validation, a separate cohort was made up of about 18 hyperthyroidism patients plus 17 patients who later progressed from hyperthyroidism to ophthalmopathy. In roughly 6 hyperthyroidism patients, the T-cell repertoires found in thyroid tissue were compared with those found in blood. After sampling, hyperthyroidism patients received methimazole starting at 30 mg daily, and ophthalmopathy patients received high-dose intravenous methylprednisolone.

The cysteine opens and the phenylalanine closes a CDR3 of 17 amino acids. The CDR3 DNA has 51 bases and is translated from base 1. For CDR1 and CDR2, the germline V gene lists SGDLS and YYNGEE. V lost 0 bases and J lost 5 bases, and the count of bases not matched to a germline gene is 7. Study-wide findings and limitations: In validation, the model predicted ophthalmopathy progression with 70.59% sensitivity and around 72% specificity; roughly eleven predicted patients were CT-confirmed with GO in a median of around 6 months. Ophthalmopathy was separated from stable hyperthyroidism by the 13-signature model with about 88% sensitivity and about 81% specificity in cross-validation and with 80%/75% in the test set. Sample size was not predetermined statistically, and investigators were not blinded to group allocation. Most expanded thyroid clonotypes with a frequency above 0.001 also appeared in blood, which suggests that blood repertoires may reflect the immune response in the thyroid.

For repertoire sequencing, TCR beta CDR3 regions were amplified from RNA transcripts. HTBI primers and the Qiagen OneStep RT-PCR kit were used in a first-round RT-PCR, which was followed by a second-round multiplex PCR, size selection and purification. Libraries were sequenced paired-end with 100 bp reads on an Illumina HiSeq2000. Under the source paper's analysis protocol: SOAPnuke was used to process the reads, throwing out any read that had adapters, had uncalled bases, had a mean Phred below 15, or lacked an exact constant-primer or identifier match. COPE v1.2.5 was used to merge high-quality paired reads. Unique nucleotide sequences were defined as clonotypes and aligned to IMGT TRB V, D and J references using MiTCR v1.1. The analysis was limited to V-J combinations with a frequency above 0.0001, which together covered approximately 99% of the repertoires. For each V-J combination, a TCR clonal expansion and chaos score was defined as the ratio of F50 clonal expansion to chaos observed in the TCRdist matrix. Welch's t-statistics and random forest were used to narrow the features down to around 13 V-J combinations, which were then fed into a naive Bayes classifier. The Morisita-Horn index was used to measure how similar the thyroid and blood repertoires were. Using fastp at Q25 and MiXCR, TCRdb reprocessed the public reads and kept productive beta chains. Rows matching on CDR3 protein sequence are summarized as one entry with the most common DNA and genes. The V and J calls and clone size are TCRdb's, not the authors'. The sample includes 1 million to 1.3 million distinct CDR3 sequences, with about 40% observed a single time. The ten most abundant clones make up over 8.5% of the sample.

This clonotype was observed once. Its antigen has not been determined. No base quality values were provided; no much bigger clone lies one nucleotide off. One read alone lends weak support. The hyperthyroidism patients were 18 to 65 years old and newly diagnosed, with a disease duration of less than 2 months. Patients with other autoimmune diseases, uncontrolled infections, pregnancy or lactation were excluded from the study. Diagnosis was based on clinical symptoms, serum thyroxine, TRAb, thyroid ultrasound and orbital computed tomography. Total RNA was extracted using Trizol reagent, and RNA quality was checked on an Agilent 2100 Bioanalyzer.

The rearranged chain carries TRBV9 and TRBJ2-2; 10 middle bases align to TRBD2. This sequence originates from an adult man with Graves' hyperthyroidism. Sequenced sample: peripheral blood or thyroid tissue (not recorded which). The CDR3 loop reads CASSVDLAGASTGELFF. The DNA sequence reads TGTGCCAGCAGCGTAGATCTAGCGGGGGCTTCGACCGGGGAGCTGTTTTTT.